Listed below are T cell receptor beta chains from one sample, sequenced in a study of CD8+ T cells in alopecia areata. The method was immunoSEQ multiplex PCR; TCRdb's version includes in-frame clones alone and lacks a portion of them. The profile shows more than 200,000 clones, approximately 70% of them singletons. The input for sequencing was CD4+ T cells sorted from blood, taken at week 44, from a patient treated with tofacitinib. Receptors originate from a human donor with alopecia areata. Both conserved end residues are part of each CDR3. The D gene is left open where the match is weak. Size tells how often a clone was seen (once, few, many) or the class of an expanded clone, and some rows leave it out.

J	D	size	V	CDR3	DNA
TRBJ2-1	-	few	TRBV29-1	CSVGSSMVNNEQFF	TGCAGCGTTGGGTCTAGCATGGTCAACAATGAGCAGTTCTTC
TRBJ1-1	-	-	TRBV5-1	CASSLERQGMVSGRAEAFF	TGCGCCAGCAGCTTGGAGCGGCAGGGTATGGTTTCCGGGAGGGCTGAAGCTTTCTTT
TRBJ2-2	-	-	TRBV6-4	CASSVQRDTGELFF	TGTGCCAGCAGTGTACAGCGGGACACCGGGGAGCTGTTTTTT
TRBJ2-6	-	few	TRBV7-2	CASSLAPTGANVLTF	TGTGCCAGCAGCTTAGCCCCTACTGGGGCCAACGTCCTGACTTTC
TRBJ2-7	-	-	TRBV28	CASRESGQWGYEQYF	TGTGCCAGTAGAGAGAGCGGACAGTGGGGCTACGAGCAGTACTTC
TRBJ2-1	-	few	TRBV29-1	CSVVRGSNEQFF	TGCAGCGTTGTCAGGGGTAGCAATGAGCAGTTCTTC
TRBJ1-1	-	-	TRBV29-1	CSVQGRMNTEAFF	TGCAGCGTTCAGGGCAGGATGAACACTGAAGCTTTCTTT
TRBJ2-3	-	-	TRBV19	CASSIKTDTQYF	TGTGCCAGTAGTATTAAGACAGATACGCAGTATTTT
TRBJ1-2	-	few	TRBV29-1	CSVNDINGYTF	TGCAGCGTTAATGACATCAATGGCTACACCTTC
TRBJ2-2	-	-	TRBV30	CAWSEQHTGELFF	TGTGCCTGGAGTGAACAACACACCGGGGAGCTGTTTTTT
TRBJ2-1	-	-	TRBV11-2	CASSFTNNEQFF	TGTGCCAGCAGCTTTACCAACAATGAGCAGTTCTTC
TRBJ2-7	TRBD2	few	TRBV6-6	CASMSSGGDEQYF	TGTGCCAGCATGTCTAGCGGGGGTGACGAGCAGTACTTC